The rows below give T cell receptor beta chains drawn from one sample of a study of human T cells and chemical hapten exposure. From the RACE reads, TCRdb called clonotypes with MiXCR, one entry per CDR3 protein. The table has around 150,000 distinct CDR3 sequences, roughly 14% seen once. Sequenced here: whole blood, sampled in connection with sensitization to the hapten diphenylcyclopropenone (DPC). These receptors all come from a woman between 25 and 40 years old with alopecia areata. Some clones in this sample may be carry-over from other donors' samples. The CDR3 runs from the conserved cysteine through the conserved F or W. Each record gives: J gene, V gene, CDR3 protein.

>TRBJ1-5|TRBV9
CASSTGQAPQPQHF
>TRBJ2-2|TRBV7-9
CASRPKRDLTGELFF
>TRBJ2-7|TRBV28
CASSLGISSYEQYF
>TRBJ2-3|TRBV11-3
CASSLGRPTDTQYF
>TRBJ2-1|TRBV15
CATSRDRSNEQFF
>TRBJ1-5|TRBV5-5
CASIHREGNQPQHF
>TRBJ1-5|TRBV5-6
CASSATGVNQPQHF
>TRBJ1-6|TRBV6-5
CASSRPPSSLNSPLHF
>TRBJ1-1|TRBV6-2/TRBV6-3
CASSFGWGAFF
>TRBJ2-1|TRBV19
CASSILTGVPYNEQFF
>TRBJ2-1|TRBV6-2/TRBV6-3
CASSGGDWNDEQFF
>TRBJ1-5|TRBV7-2
CASSLQYSNQPQHF